A selection of T cell receptor beta chains follows, all from one sample in a study of T cells in tuberculosis. Method: immunoSEQ multiplex PCR; TCRdb's copy keeps in-frame clones and lacks some. The sample yields 33,000 or so clones, about 93% seen once. Input material: PBMCs. These receptors all come from a donor aged 10 to 29 with latent tuberculosis or without tuberculosis infection. CDR3s include the opening cysteine and the closing phenylalanine or tryptophan. A D gene is named only where the DNA matches it firmly. Not every row has a clone size; where given, it reads once, few, many or a size class.

j_gene: TRBJ2-3; abundance: NA; d_gene: NA; v_gene: TRBV29-1; CDR3nt: TGCAGCGTCGTTCCCCTACGAGCTAGCACAGATACGCAGTATTTT; CDR3aa: CSVVPLRASTDTQYF
j_gene: TRBJ2-7; abundance: NA; d_gene: NA; v_gene: TRBV19; CDR3nt: TGTGCCAGTAGCGAGACCCTATCAGGGGAGCAGTACTTC; CDR3aa: CASSETLSGEQYF
j_gene: TRBJ2-7; abundance: medium-sized; d_gene: TRBD1; v_gene: TRBV14; CDR3nt: TGTGCCAGCAGCCAAGATAGAAGTACAGGGGGGACCTACGAGCAGTACTTC; CDR3aa: CASSQDRSTGGTYEQYF
j_gene: TRBJ2-5; abundance: NA; d_gene: TRBD2; v_gene: TRBV4-3; CDR3nt: TGCGCCAGCAGCCAAGGAGCGGGGGGGATCCAAGAGACCCAGTACTTC; CDR3aa: CASSQGAGGIQETQYF
j_gene: TRBJ2-7; abundance: NA; d_gene: NA; v_gene: TRBV7-2; CDR3nt: TGTGCCAGCAGCTTACGGGGTGGAGTTTACGAGCAGTACTTC; CDR3aa: CASSLRGGVYEQYF
j_gene: TRBJ2-7; abundance: once; d_gene: TRBD1; v_gene: TRBV29-1; CDR3nt: TGCAGCGTTGGGGACAGGGGGTACTCCGAGCAGTACTTC; CDR3aa: CSVGDRGYSEQYF
j_gene: TRBJ2-1; abundance: NA; d_gene: TRBD1; v_gene: TRBV7-8; CDR3nt: TGTGCCAGCAGCTCCCGAACAGGGGGCGCAGAGCAGTTCTTC; CDR3aa: CASSSRTGGAEQFF
j_gene: TRBJ1-1; abundance: once; d_gene: TRBD1; v_gene: TRBV2; CDR3nt: TGTGCCAGCAGTGCCTCGACAGGGGGCACTGAAGCTTTCTTT; CDR3aa: CASSASTGGTEAFF
j_gene: TRBJ2-5; abundance: once; d_gene: TRBD2; v_gene: TRBV6-5; CDR3nt: TGTGCCAGCAGTACTCGGTCGGGGGGGGAAGAGACCCAGTACTTC; CDR3aa: CASSTRSGGEETQYF
j_gene: TRBJ1-3; abundance: few; d_gene: TRBD1; v_gene: TRBV18; CDR3nt: TGTGCCAGCTCGCTGGGACAGGGTACTGGAAACACCATATATTTT; CDR3aa: CASSLGQGTGNTIYF
j_gene: TRBJ2-1; abundance: NA; d_gene: TRBD2; v_gene: TRBV27; CDR3nt: TGTGCCAGCAGTACCAGTAGCGGGGGTTACAATGAGCAGTTCTTC; CDR3aa: CASSTSSGGYNEQFF
j_gene: TRBJ2-7; abundance: NA; d_gene: TRBD2; v_gene: TRBV6-6; CDR3nt: TGTGCCAGCAGTTACGGCCAGGGAGGGCTCGAGCAGTACTTC; CDR3aa: CASSYGQGGLEQYF
j_gene: TRBJ1-2; abundance: NA; d_gene: NA; v_gene: TRBV5-1; CDR3nt: TGCGCCAGCAGCCCCAATCAGGGGTTTGGCTATGGCTACACCTTC; CDR3aa: CASSPNQGFGYGYTF
j_gene: TRBJ1-2; abundance: NA; d_gene: TRBD1; v_gene: TRBV5-1; CDR3nt: TGCGCCAGCAGCTCGACTGACAGGGGGAAATTATCCACCTTC; CDR3aa: CASSSTDRGKLSTF
j_gene: TRBJ2-1; abundance: NA; d_gene: NA; v_gene: TRBV15; CDR3nt: TGTGCCACCAGCAGAGATGTGGCTGCCTACAATGAGCAGTTCTTC; CDR3aa: CATSRDVAAYNEQFF
j_gene: TRBJ1-4; abundance: once; d_gene: TRBD1; v_gene: TRBV13; CDR3nt: TGTGCCAGCAGCCCTGGGACAGGGGGCGGAAAACTGTTTTTT; CDR3aa: CASSPGTGGGKLFF
j_gene: TRBJ2-1; abundance: once; d_gene: TRBD2; v_gene: TRBV6-5; CDR3nt: TGTGCCAGCAGTTACACGGCTAGCGGGGGGGCGGAGGCGTTCTTC; CDR3aa: CASSYTASGGAEAFF
j_gene: TRBJ1-6; abundance: NA; d_gene: NA; v_gene: TRBV6-6; CDR3nt: TGTGCCAGCAGTCCCAATGTGGAGACCTCACCCCTCCACTTT; CDR3aa: CASSPNVETSPLHF
j_gene: TRBJ2-1; abundance: NA; d_gene: TRBD1; v_gene: TRBV2; CDR3nt: TGTGCCAGCAGTCCAGGGGGATCCTCCAATGAGCAGTTCTTC; CDR3aa: CASSPGGSSNEQFF
j_gene: TRBJ2-1; abundance: NA; d_gene: NA; v_gene: TRBV5-1; CDR3nt: TGCGCCAGCAGCTCTAGGGGCTCCTACAATGAGCAGTTCTTC; CDR3aa: CASSSRGSYNEQFF
j_gene: TRBJ2-3; abundance: NA; d_gene: TRBD2; v_gene: TRBV5-5; CDR3nt: TGTGCCAGCAGGTTTCTAGCGGGGGGATATAGCACAGATACGCAGTATTTT; CDR3aa: CASRFLAGGYSTDTQYF
j_gene: TRBJ2-7; abundance: NA; d_gene: NA; v_gene: TRBV5-6; CDR3nt: TGTGCCAGCAGCTTGTCCCGGGCCCAGCGGGCCTACGAGCAGTACTTC; CDR3aa: CASSLSRAQRAYEQYF
j_gene: TRBJ1-6; abundance: NA; d_gene: TRBD1; v_gene: TRBV7-2; CDR3nt: TGTGCCAGCAGCGGACAGGGGCGTAATTCACCCCTCCACTTT; CDR3aa: CASSGQGRNSPLHF
j_gene: TRBJ2-7; abundance: NA; d_gene: NA; v_gene: TRBV27; CDR3nt: TGTGCCAGCAGTTTTGGGTTAGCGGCCTCCTACGAGCAGTACTTC; CDR3aa: CASSFGLAASYEQYF
j_gene: TRBJ2-7; abundance: NA; d_gene: NA; v_gene: TRBV7-2; CDR3nt: TGTGCCAGCAGCTTAACGGGGGAACCCCGATTCTACGAGCAGTACTTC; CDR3aa: CASSLTGEPRFYEQYF
j_gene: TRBJ1-2; abundance: NA; d_gene: TRBD1; v_gene: TRBV2; CDR3nt: TGTGCCAGCGTGGGGGACAGGGCCAACTATGGCTACACCTTC; CDR3aa: CASVGDRANYGYTF
j_gene: TRBJ2-7; abundance: NA; d_gene: NA; v_gene: TRBV27; CDR3nt: TGTGCCAGCAGTTTACGGGGTAACTACGAGCAGTACTTC; CDR3aa: CASSLRGNYEQYF
j_gene: TRBJ1-1; abundance: NA; d_gene: NA; v_gene: TRBV7-2; CDR3nt: TGTGCCAGCAGCCCCATGAGGCTGAACACTGAAGCTTTCTTT; CDR3aa: CASSPMRLNTEAFF
j_gene: TRBJ1-1; abundance: NA; d_gene: NA; v_gene: TRBV21-1; CDR3nt: TGTGCCAGCGCAGCAACTCTGGGAGGCTTGAACACTGAAGCTTTCTTT; CDR3aa: CASAATLGGLNTEAFF
j_gene: TRBJ2-1; abundance: NA; d_gene: TRBD1; v_gene: TRBV27; CDR3nt: TGTGCCAGCAGTCCGCTTGGGACAGGGGGCTACAATGAGCAGTTCTTC; CDR3aa: CASSPLGTGGYNEQFF
j_gene: TRBJ1-5; abundance: NA; d_gene: TRBD1; v_gene: TRBV7-9; CDR3nt: TGTGCCAGCAGCCCAATCACAGGGGGGGGCGGACAGCCCCAGCATTTT; CDR3aa: CASSPITGGGGQPQHF